This T cell receptor (beta chain) comes out of a study of blood T cell repertoires in COVID-19. Overall study context: The origin of the acute and convalescent COVID-19 samples was the United States, Italy and Spain. PBMCs, B-cell-depleted T cells, or T cells provided the cDNA or gDNA that made up the material.

The protocol was immunoSEQ multiplex PCR, while the TCRdb copy is restricted to in-frame clones and leaves out a portion. Found here are fewer than 250,000 clones, 65% to 80% of them singletons; the top ten hold around 12%. This clone has only one observation. Germline-derived CDR1 and CDR2 are SGHRS and YFSETQ. V gave up 0 bases and J gave up 4 bases; unmatched junction bases: 4. The CDR3 covers 15 residues. Material: peripheral blood. The chain combines TRBV5-1 with TRBJ2-1; 7 nucleotides agree with TRBD1. The TCR was taken from a woman in her forties or fifties with acute or convalescent COVID-19. The CDR3 DNA reads TGCGCCAGCAGCTTGGTTGGGACAGATTACAATGAGCAGTTCTTC. It codes for CASSLVGTDYNEQFF. The variable domain in full, completed from reference TRBV5-1 and TRBJ2-1, reads KAGVTQTPRYLIKTRGQQVTLSCSPISGHRSVSWYQQTPGQGLQFLFEYFSETQRNKGNFPGRFSGRQFSNSRSEMNVSTLELGDSALYLCASSLVGTDYNEQFFGPGTRLTVL.